This passage covers 15 T cell receptor beta chains from one sample sequenced in a study of early T cells in non-severe SARS-CoV-2 infection. From the 5' RACE reads, TCRdb called clonotypes with MiXCR, one entry per CDR3 protein. The sample holds 30,000 to 40,000 distinct CDR3 sequences; around 7% are singletons and the top ten take 10% to 15%. This material consisted of whole blood, taken at baseline. These receptors came from an adult who was a healthcare worker with PCR-confirmed SARS-CoV-2 infection or an uninfected control (not recorded which).

This clonotype was seen ten or more times. The CDR3 loop is CASSSNSYEQYF. In nucleotides, the CDR3 is TGTGCCAGCAGTTCGAACTCCTACGAGCAGTACTTC. The chain has TRBV6-5 and TRBJ2-7; no clear D. The CDR3 length is 12 residues. V lost 4 bases, J lost 0 bases, and 4 bases lay in between. Looked up from germline, CDR1 is MNHEY and CDR2 is SVGAGI.

This clonotype was detected many times. This chain joins TRBV12-3 or TRBV12-4 and TRBJ2-7; D not certain. The CDR3 is 14 residues long. Trimming pared 4 bases from V and 6 bases from J, leaving 16 bases between. The CDR3 region is CASSYNSFLGEQYV. For the CDR3, the DNA is TGTGCCAGCAGTTACAACAGTTTTTTGGGCGAGCAGTACGTC.

This clonotype was counted many times. The chain is built from TRBV4-1 and TRBJ2-5; D unclear. The V and J ends lost 2 bases and 3 bases respectively, with 22 bases between them. The CDR3 runs 18 residues. In germline, CDR1 is MGHRA, CDR2 YSYEKL. The CDR3 DNA reads TGCGCCAGCAGCCAATTTATCCCTTCGAAATTTTATAAAGAGACCCAGTACTTC. This sequence encodes CASSQFIPSKFYKETQYF.

This chain connects TRBV12-3 or TRBV12-4 to TRBJ1-2; no definite D call. The CDR3 sequence is 11 residues long. V lost 2 bases, J lost 7 bases, and 5 bases lay in between. Written as DNA, the CDR3 is TGTGCCAGCAGTTTACGGGTTGGCTACACCTTC. It is translated as CASSLRVGYTF.

V and J are TRBV27 and TRBJ1-5; D is perhaps TRBD1 (5 bases). This CDR3 contains 17 residues. CDR1 and CDR2 from the germline V gene are MNHEY and SMNVEV (reference sequence). Trimming took 6 bases from V and 0 from J, leaving 18 bases between them. In DNA, the CDR3 is TGTGCCAGCAGGCCTGGTGTTTCAGGGTATAGCAATCAGCCCCAGCATTTT. Translating gives CASRPGVSGYSNQPQHF.

The gene calls are TRBV6-2 or TRBV6-3 and TRBJ2-7; D is unresolved. Germline lookup yields CDR1 MNHEY and CDR2 SVGEGT. With 2 bases removed from V and 0 bases from J, the gap between germline ends came to 14 bases. The CDR3 is 16 residues long. CDR3 residues: CASSYPEAKNSYEQYV. CDR3 DNA: TGTGCCAGCAGTTACCCCGAAGCGAAAAACTCCTACGAGCAGTACGTC.

The chain joins TRBV28 to TRBJ2-5; 11 bases fit TRBD2. J lost 3 bases, V lost 6 bases, and 0 bases had no gene match. The CDR3 runs 13 residues. Germline values: CDR1 MDHEN, CDR2 SYDVKM. DNA for the CDR3: TGTGCCAGCAGACTAGCGGGAGAAGAGACCCAGTACTTC. Translating it yields CASRLAGEETQYF. The full variable domain, with the rest looked up from reference TRBV28 and TRBJ2-5, is DVKVTQSSRYLVKRTGEKVFLECVQDMDHENMFWYRQDPGLGLRLIYFSYDVKMKEKGDIPEGYSVSREKKERFSLILESASTNQTSMYLCASRLAGEETQYFGPGTRLLVL.

This clonotype is classed as medium-sized. The rearrangement uses TRBV20-1 and TRBJ2-7; D perhaps matches TRBD1 (6 bases). V was cut by 0 bases and J by 2 bases, with 11 bases left in between. CDR1 is DFQATT and CDR2 is SNEGSKA in the germline V gene (reference sequence). CDR3 length: 14 residues. The CDR3 reads CSARDDQGTYEQYV. CDR3 DNA sequence: TGCAGTGCTAGAGATGACCAGGGGACCTACGAGCAGTACGTC.

This clonotype occurred many times. V and J are TRBV27 and TRBJ2-7; 8 bases line up with TRBD1. Unmatched junction bases numbered 14, after V lost 8 bases and J lost 5 bases. Germline-derived CDR1 and CDR2 are MNHEY and SMNVEV (reference sequence). The CDR3 covers 15 residues. DNA of the CDR3: TGTGCCAGCCAACCCCTGGCAGGGGGCGAACACGAGCAGTACTTC. It yields the protein CASQPLAGGEHEQYF.

This clonotype was found many times. The genes are TRBV20-1 and TRBJ2-1; possible D gene TRBD1, 5 bases. With 5 bases removed from V and 2 bases from J, the gap between germline ends came to 25 bases. The germline V gene encodes CDR1 DFQATT and CDR2 SNEGSKA (reference sequence). The CDR3 runs to 18 residues. The CDR3, as DNA: TGCAGTGCTCACCCCCAGGGTTTGGGCGGACATACCTACAATGAGCAGTTCTTC. Translation: CSAHPQGLGGHTYNEQFF.

The gene calls are TRBV7-9 and TRBJ2-6, with 7 nucleotides matching TRBD1. V gave up 4 bases and J gave up 0 bases; unmatched junction bases: 6. The CDR3 is 17 amino acids. Germline V gives CDR1 SEHNR, CDR2 FQNEAQ (reference sequence). The CDR3 region is CASSWDSSVSGANVLTF. DNA of the CDR3: TGTGCCAGCAGCTGGGACAGTTCTGTCTCTGGGGCCAACGTCCTGACTTTC. Complete variable domain (other parts from reference TRBV7-9 and TRBJ2-6): DTGVSQNPRHKITKRGQNVTFRCDPISEHNRLYWYRQTLGQGPEFLTYFQNEAQLEKSRLLSDRFSAERPKGSFSTLEIQRTEQGDSAMYLCASSWDSSVSGANVLTFGAGSRLTVL.

A few counts support this clonotype. This chain links TRBV25-1 with TRBJ1-1; D is undetermined. Trimming shortened V by 0 bases and J by 0 bases, and 11 bases separated the two germline ends. CDR3 length: 16 amino acids. Germline CDR1 is MGHDK and CDR2 is SYGVNS. CDR3 DNA sequence: TGTGCCAGCAGTGAATATGCAGGCAGTTTGAACACTGAAGCTTTCTTT. Encoded protein: CASSEYAGSLNTEAFF.

This clonotype is large by share. The V and J genes are TRBV7-6 and TRBJ2-3, with 13 bases aligning to TRBD2. J was trimmed by 2 bases and V by 3 bases; bases with no gene match: 5. This CDR3 spans 17 amino acids. Per the germline V gene, CDR1 is SGHVS and CDR2 is FNYEAQ. CDR3 residues: CASSFGLAGVITDTQYF. The CDR3 nucleotides are TGTGCCAGCAGCTTTGGACTAGCGGGAGTCATCACAGATACGCAGTATTTT. The full variable domain, its missing parts supplied by reference TRBV7-6 and TRBJ2-3, is GAGVSQSPRYKVTKRGQDVALRCDPISGHVSLYWYRQALGQGPEFLTYFNYEAQQDKSGLPNDRFSAERPEGSISTLTIQRTEQRDSAMYRCASSFGLAGVITDTQYFGPGTRLTVL.

This sequence joins TRBV19 and TRBJ2-6, with D perhaps TRBD1 or TRBD2 (6 bases each). V lost 8 bases, J lost 3 bases, and 14 bases lay in between. CDR3 length: 15 residues. CDR1 LNHDA and CDR2 SQIVND come from the germline V gene (reference sequence). CDR3 amino acids: CASERGVLGANVLTF. The CDR3 DNA is TGTGCCAGTGAGAGGGGGGTCCTTGGGGCCAACGTCCTGACTTTC.

This clonotype was observed a few times. The chain recombines TRBV5-5 with TRBJ2-5; 7 bases match TRBD2. Germline V CDR1 and CDR2: SGHKS, YYEKEE (reference sequence). Unmatched junction bases numbered 10, after V lost 3 bases and J lost 5 bases. The CDR3 is made up of 15 amino acids. The CDR3 reads CASSSPRLARETQYF. For the CDR3, the DNA is TGTGCCAGCAGCTCTCCTCGACTAGCCAGGGAGACCCAGTACTTC.